The 25 T cell receptor beta chains given below trace back to one sample, sequenced in a study of PD-1 blockade in classical Hodgkin lymphoma. Generated by immunoSEQ multiplex PCR, the TCRdb table keeps only in-frame clones and is missing some. The table lists 6,700 or so clones, around four fifths of them singletons, with roughly 3.5% in the top ten. Every patient had relapsed following autologous stem cell transplantation, and cohorts differed in brentuximab vedotin exposure. It was by magnetic negative selection that CD4+ T cells were purified from thawed PBMCs. Sequenced material: CD4+ T cells from blood, taken at baseline. These receptors were collected from a human donor with classical Hodgkin lymphoma.

The chain joins TRBV6-1 to TRBJ1-4, with 7 bases that match TRBD1. From germline, CDR1 is MNHNS and CDR2 SASEGT. V lost 6 bases, J lost 0 bases, and 4 bases stayed unmatched. The CDR3 covers 15 residues. For the CDR3, the DNA is TGTGCCAGCAGCCAGGGGGAAGCAACTAATGAAAAACTGTTTTTT. Translation gives CASSQGEATNEKLFF.

The chain recombines TRBV19 with TRBJ1-2, with 8 bases lining up with TRBD1. Germline CDR1 and CDR2: LNHDA and SQIVND (reference sequence). With 8 bases clipped from V and 1 base from J, the junction kept 6 bases outside the gene matches. The length of the CDR3 is 14 residues. The CDR3 DNA reads TGTGCCAGTGGCCACAGGGGGATTAACTATGGCTACACCTTC. Amino acid sequence: CASGHRGINYGYTF.

This chain uses TRBV12-5 with TRBJ1-2; D is undetermined. Germline-derived CDR1 and CDR2 are LGHNT and FRNRAP. V dropped 4 bases and J dropped 4 bases, with 16 bases sitting between them. The CDR3 is 15 residues long. The chain's CDR3 is CASGSRTSEFYGYTF. In DNA form, the CDR3 reads TGTGCTAGTGGTTCCAGAACATCAGAGTTCTATGGCTACACCTTC.

CDR3 coding DNA: TGTGCCAGCGGATTCGAGGGGACGGAGACCCAGTACTTC. It is translated as CASGFEGTETQYF. The chain combines TRBV6-5 with TRBJ2-5; D is possibly TRBD1 or TRBD2 (5 bases each). V was shortened by 8 bases and J by 5 bases, with 15 bases between the two germline ends. Germline values: CDR1 MNHEY, CDR2 SVGAGI. This CDR3 contains 13 residues.

The chain recombines TRBV4-2 with TRBJ1-2; 9 bases align to TRBD1. The CDR3 has 17 amino acids. Germline CDR1 reads LGHNA; CDR2 reads YNFKEQ. V lost 3 bases, J lost 0 bases, and 8 bases stayed unmatched. The CDR3 reads CASSQPGTGLANYGYTF. In DNA, the CDR3 is TGTGCCAGCAGCCAGCCCGGGACAGGGCTAGCTAACTATGGCTACACCTTC.

This chain uses TRBV4-2 with TRBJ2-7, with D maybe TRBD1 (6 bases). V was shortened by 5 bases and J by 5 bases, with 16 bases between the two germline ends. CDR1 LGHNA and CDR2 YNFKEQ come from the germline V gene. This CDR3 has 14 residues. The CDR3 DNA is TGTGCCAGCAGCTTGCGCCAGGGGTGGGACGAGCAGTACTTC. Its translation is CASSLRQGWDEQYF.

The J gene is TRBJ1-2, the V gene TRBV4-2, with 9 bases that match TRBD1. This CDR3 spans 14 amino acids. Germline values: CDR1 LGHNA, CDR2 YNFKEQ. V lost 6 bases and J lost 7; bases outside the gene matches: 9. CDR3: CASSRQGDNGGYTF. The DNA for the CDR3 is TGTGCCAGCAGTCGACAGGGGGACAACGGTGGCTACACCTTC.

The chain employs TRBV11-2 and TRBJ1-1; D uncertain. The CDR3 extends over 14 amino acids. The germline V gene has CDR1 SGHAT and CDR2 FQNNGV. V was trimmed by 6 bases and J by 0 bases, leaving 11 bases between them. The CDR3 DNA is TGTGCCAGCAGAATAGACCCAGTGAACACTGAAGCTTTCTTT. It yields the protein CASRIDPVNTEAFF.

This clone was counted once. The V gene is TRBV7-2, the J gene TRBJ2-5; 13 bases align to TRBD2. The CDR3 covers 19 residues. The germline V gene encodes CDR1 SGHTA and CDR2 FQGNSA. The V segment lost 4 bases and the J segment 0 bases; nucleotides outside the gene matches: 11. In DNA, the CDR3 is TGTGCCAGCAGCTCAGTGTACGGGACTAGCGGGGCATACCAAGAGACCCAGTACTTC. Amino acid sequence: CASSSVYGTSGAYQETQYF.

The chain uses TRBV2 and TRBJ2-5; TRBD1 agrees at 10 bases. The V gene end was trimmed by 8 bases and the J gene end by 5 bases; junction bases not matched to a gene: 11. This CDR3 region has 15 residues. CDR1 and CDR2 from the germline V gene are SNHLY and FYNNEI. The CDR3 spells CASVLDRGLGETQYF. The CDR3 DNA reads as TGTGCCAGCGTCTTAGACAGGGGGCTCGGGGAGACCCAGTACTTC.

The genes are TRBV11-2 and TRBJ2-2; 10 nucleotides align to TRBD1. V lost 4 bases to trimming and J lost 7 bases; unmatched junction nucleotides: 9. CDR3 size: 16 residues. Germline CDR1 is SGHAT and CDR2 is FQNNGV. CDR3 DNA: TGTGCCAGCAGCTCCCGACAGGGGGCGCAGTTCGGGGAGCTGTTTTTT. Its translation is CASSSRQGAQFGELFF.

A single count supports this clone. Here the CDR3 DNA reads TGTGCCAGCAGCGTATATGACAGGAACACTGAAGCTTTCTTT. This sequence encodes CASSVYDRNTEAFF. The chain links TRBV9 to TRBJ1-1; D may be TRBD1 (5 bases). This CDR3 spans 14 amino acids. Trimming stripped 1 base from V and 1 base from J, with 8 bases between. Germline V gene sequence: CDR1 SGDLS, CDR2 YYNGEE.

This clone was observed a few times. The chain combines TRBV15 with TRBJ2-1; 8 bases are a match to TRBD2. V dropped 3 bases and J dropped 8; count of bases not matched to a gene: 9. Per the germline V gene, CDR1 is LNHNV and CDR2 is YYDKDF (reference sequence). The CDR3 runs to 15 residues. The chain's CDR3 is CATSSGGALDYEQFF. CDR3 in DNA: TGTGCCACCAGCAGCGGGGGGGCCTTGGACTATGAGCAGTTCTTC.

The chain has TRBV28 and TRBJ2-2, with a weak D call TRBD2 (5 bases). The CDR3 covers 16 residues. Trimming took off 2 bases at V and 1 base at J, with 11 bases between the two ends. CDR1 MDHEN and CDR2 SYDVKM come from the germline V gene. CDR3 region: CASSLGVAGNTGELFF. CDR3 sequence (DNA): TGTGCCAGCAGTTTAGGTGTTGCGGGGAACACCGGGGAGCTGTTTTTT. Using reference TRBV28 and TRBJ2-2 for the parts outside the CDR3, the full variable domain is DVKVTQSSRYLVKRTGEKVFLECVQDMDHENMFWYRQDPGLGLRLIYFSYDVKMKEKGDIPEGYSVSREKKERFSLILESASTNQTSMYLCASSLGVAGNTGELFFGEGSRLTVL.

Regarding this clone: One end of the junction does not line up with germline, which may come from a read error. The rearrangement links TRBV5-6 to TRBJ2-5, with 9 bases that match TRBD2. Germline loops: CDR1 SGHDT, CDR2 YYEEEE. The CDR3 contains 16 residues. CDR3 protein: CVSRRQKLAGVETQYF. The CDR3 nucleotides are TGTGTCAGCAGACGACAAAAGTTAGCGGGGGTCGAGACCCAGTACTTC.

The CDR3 bases are TGTGCCAGCAGTTACTCGTCCTCTGGAAACACCATATATTTT. Translating it yields CASSYSSSGNTIYF. The chain combines TRBV6-5 with TRBJ1-3, with D uncertain. V was trimmed by 0 bases and J by 0 bases, leaving 3 bases between them. Germline-derived CDR1 and CDR2 are MNHEY and SVGAGI. The CDR3 totals 14 residues.

The chain employs TRBV7-2 and TRBJ1-2; the match to TRBD1 covers 9 bases. With 2 bases clipped from V and 7 bases from J, the junction kept 5 bases outside the gene matches. The CDR3 consists of 14 residues. Per the germline V gene, CDR1 is SGHTA and CDR2 is FQGNSA. CDR3 protein: CASSLIGTGIGYTF. The CDR3 nucleotides read TGTGCCAGCAGCTTAATTGGGACAGGGATTGGCTACACCTTC.

V is TRBV2 and J is TRBJ1-2; no firm D call. The CDR3 covers 14 residues. CDR1 and CDR2 (germline): SNHLY, FYNNEI. V was clipped by 7 bases and J by 0 bases, with 12 bases between them. CDR3 nucleotide sequence: TGTGCCAGCATAAGAGAGACGCCTAACTATGGCTACACCTTC. Protein product: CASIRETPNYGYTF.

This clone appeared once. J is TRBJ1-1 and V is TRBV30; 7 nucleotides match TRBD1. Germline V gene data show CDR1 as GTSNPN and CDR2 as SVGIG (reference sequence). The V segment lost 1 base and the J segment 0 bases; nucleotides outside the gene matches: 5. The CDR3 has 15 residues. In DNA, the CDR3 is TGTGCCTGGAGTGCCCCGACAGGGATGAACACTGAAGCTTTCTTT. As protein: CAWSAPTGMNTEAFF.

This chain links TRBV27 with TRBJ1-1; TRBD1 is a possible D gene (5 bases). The CDR3 is made up of 14 amino acids. The germline V and J ends were trimmed by 5 bases and 2 bases, with 12 bases remaining between them. Germline V CDR1 and CDR2: MNHEY, SMNVEV (reference sequence). CDR3 sequence (DNA): TGTGCCAGCAGTCTCGGGACGGCCAACACTGAAGCTTTCTTT. Amino acid sequence: CASSLGTANTEAFF.

The rearrangement uses TRBV18 and TRBJ2-1, with D tentatively TRBD1 (6 bases). V gave up 2 bases and J gave up 6 bases, with 17 bases separating them. The CDR3 contains 16 residues. Germline V lookup: CDR1 KGHSH, CDR2 LQKENI. CDR3 loop: CASSPDRSGTFNEQFF. In DNA form, the CDR3 reads TGTGCCAGCTCACCAGACAGGTCCGGGACATTCAATGAGCAGTTCTTC. The complete variable domain, with remaining parts taken from reference TRBV18 and TRBJ2-1, reads NAGVMQNPRHLVRRRGQEARLRCSPMKGHSHVYWYRQLPEEGLKFMVYLQKENIIDESGMPKERFSAEFPKEGPSILRIQQVVRGDSAAYFCASSPDRSGTFNEQFFGPGTRLTVL.

The chain is built from TRBV7-2 and TRBJ2-6; 10 bases map to TRBD2. Germline V CDR1 and CDR2: SGHTA, FQGNSA. The CDR3 is 16 residues long. V lost 5 bases, J lost 2 bases, and 3 bases stayed unmatched. The DNA for the CDR3 is TGTGCCAGCAGCCCAAGCGGGGGGGCTGGGGCCAACGTCCTGACTTTC. It is translated as CASSPSGGAGANVLTF. Together with reference TRBV7-2 and TRBJ2-6, the CDR3 gives the full variable domain: GAGVSQSPSNKVTEKGKDVELRCDPISGHTALYWYRQSLGQGLEFLIYFQGNSAPDKSGLPSDRFSAERTGGSVSTLTIQRTQQEDSAVYLCASSPSGGAGANVLTFGAGSRLTVL.

The rearrangement joins TRBV28 to TRBJ2-2; 7 bases match TRBD1. This CDR3 region has 13 residues. V shed 7 bases and J 6 bases; nucleotides not matched to a gene: 5. Germline V CDR1 and CDR2: MDHEN, SYDVKM. The CDR3 region is CASMGTAPGELFF. The CDR3 coding sequence is TGTGCCAGCATGGGGACAGCCCCCGGGGAGCTGTTTTTT.

This chain connects TRBV11-1 to TRBJ1-6, with 7 bases that match TRBD1. This CDR3 spans 16 amino acids. V lost 5 bases and J lost 8; bases outside the gene matches: 12. The V gene's germline CDR1 is SGHAT and CDR2 FQDESV (reference sequence). CDR3 loop: CASSRRQGVGYSPLHF. The CDR3 coding sequence is TGTGCCAGCAGCCGTCGACAGGGAGTGGGGTATTCACCCCTCCACTTT. Full variable domain (missing parts from reference TRBV11-1 and TRBJ1-6): EAEVAQSPRYKITEKSQAVAFWCDPISGHATLYWYRQILGQGPELLVQFQDESVVDDSQLPKDRFSAERLKGVDSTLKIQPAELGDSAMYLCASSRRQGVGYSPLHFGNGTRLTVT.

The V gene is TRBV10-3, the J gene TRBJ2-5; D is perhaps TRBD1 (6 bases). The CDR3 contains 14 residues. Deletions cut 6 bases from V and 2 bases from J, with 13 bases between. Germline CDR1 is ENHRY and CDR2 is SYGVKD. CDR3 coding DNA: TGTGCCATCAGCCTACAGGGAGTACAAGAGACCCAGTACTTC. Its protein product is CAISLQGVQETQYF.